Below, 30 T cell receptor beta chains from the same sample are listed, as sequenced in a study of prognosis after radiotherapy for stage I lung cancer. CDR3 of TCR beta was amplified from genomic DNA via a two-round multiplex PCR. Used in first-round PCR were primers specific to each TRBV and TRBJ gene. TCRdb called the multiplex PCR reads again in MiXCR, with one record for every CDR3 protein. The data contain approximately 28,000 distinct CDR3 sequences, around 30% of them seen just once; the ten biggest clones take up around 32%. Sequences were derived from PBMCs, sampled before or after stereotactic body radiation therapy (not recorded which). All receptors derive from a donor aged 50 or older with non-small cell lung cancer.

The chain has TRBV11-2 and TRBJ1-3; possibly TRBD1 for D (6 bases). V was cut by 5 bases and J by 1 base, with 15 bases left in between. Per germline, CDR1 SGHAT and CDR2 FQNNGV. There are 16 residues in the CDR3. The CDR3 reads CASSASPQGSGNTIYF. The CDR3 nucleotides read TGTGCCAGCAGCGCGTCCCCACAGGGATCTGGAAACACCATATATTTT.

Remarks on this clonotype: This could be a read error, since a much larger clone is one nucleotide away. The chain joins TRBV3-1 to TRBJ1-1; no reliable D call. Germline V gene lookup returns CDR1 LGHDT and CDR2 YNNKEL (reference sequence). The CDR3 has 13 amino acids. The CDR3 coding sequence is TGTGCCAGCAGCCGGAAAGTGAACACTGAATCTTTCTTT. This encodes CASSRKVNTESFF.

This clonotype was seen repeatedly, ten times or more. V usage is TRBV30 and J usage is TRBJ1-2; a weak D match, TRBD1 (5 bases). V dropped 3 bases and J dropped 8 bases, with 10 bases sitting between them. CDR3 length equals 11 residues. Germline assignment: CDR1 GTSNPN and CDR2 SVGIG (reference sequence). The CDR3 DNA reads as TGTGCCTGGAGCGGGGCTGGAGGCTACACCTTC. Encoded protein: CAWSGAGGYTF. The full variable domain, rest sourced from reference TRBV30 and TRBJ1-2, is SQTIHQWPATLVQPVGSPLSLECTVEGTSNPNLYWYRQAAGRGLQLLFYSVGIGQISSEVPQNLSASRPQDRQFILSSKKLLLSDSGFYLCAWSGAGGYTFGSGTRLTVV.

This clonotype ranks as medium-sized. The chain carries TRBV6-5 and TRBJ2-2; 7 bases match TRBD2. The CDR3 covers 16 residues. Germline CDR1 and CDR2: MNHEY and SVGAGI. V lost 0 bases and J lost 5; bases outside the gene matches: 6. CDR3 DNA: TGTGCCAGCAGTTACTCGCGCGGGAGAGGAACCGGGGAGCTGTTTTTT. Protein: CASSYSRGRGTGELFF.

In regard to this clonotype: With a much larger clone just one base away, this may be a read error. This rearrangement joins TRBV5-6 to TRBJ2-2; TRBD2 might be the D (5 bases). The germline V gene encodes CDR1 SGHDT and CDR2 YYEEEE. V was cut by 3 bases and J by 7 bases, with 7 bases left in between. The CDR3 loop spans 12 amino acids. CDR3 coding DNA: TGTGCCAGCAGCTCCGGGGACGGGGAGCTGTTTTTT. This codes for CASSSGDGELFF.

With respect to this clonotype: A far larger clone is a single base away, which makes a read error likely. The chain is built from TRBV6-5 and TRBJ2-3, with D maybe TRBD2 (6 bases). The CDR3 consists of 13 residues. CDR1 is MNHEY and CDR2 is SVGAGI in the germline V gene. Trimming left V 8 bases short and J 6 bases short, with 15 bases between. The CDR3 DNA sequence: TGTGCCAGCGGCCTATCGGGAGTTGATACGCAGTATTTT. This gives the protein CASGLSGVDTQYF.

In this sample, this clonotype turned up many times. The chain is built from TRBV29-1 and TRBJ2-7, with 10 bases that match TRBD2. CDR3 length: 15 amino acids. Trimming took 3 bases from V and 0 from J; bases not matched to a gene: 5. The germline CDR1 and CDR2 sequences are SQVTM and ANQGSEA. The CDR3 reads CSVEEREGPSYEQYF. DNA for the CDR3: TGCAGCGTTGAGGAGCGGGAGGGCCCCTCCTACGAGCAGTACTTC.

Turning to this clonotype: A read error may be the cause here, since a much bigger clone is one base away. CDR3 amino acids: CATSIPWLGETQYF. CDR3 bases: TGTGCCACCAGCATCCCGTGGTTGGGAGAGACCCAGTACTTC. The V and J genes are TRBV15 and TRBJ2-5; unclear D gene. From germline, CDR1 is LNHNV and CDR2 YYDKDF (reference sequence). The CDR3 sequence is 14 residues long. Between the trimmed V and J ends, which lost 4 bases and 4 bases, there was a span of 13 bases.

By sample fraction, this clonotype is large (0.1 to 1%). This chain connects TRBV6-1 to TRBJ1-3, with 7 nucleotides matching TRBD1. J was trimmed by 0 bases and V by 7 bases; bases with no gene match: 6. CDR1 is MNHNS and CDR2 is SASEGT in the germline V gene. The CDR3 runs to 15 residues. CDR3 nucleotide sequence: TGTGCCAGCAAGACGGGACAGAGCTCTGGAAACACCATATATTTT. It codes for CASKTGQSSGNTIYF.

The chain joins TRBV7-2 to TRBJ2-3; perhaps TRBD2 as D (6 bases). Germline-derived CDR1 and CDR2 are SGHTA and FQGNSA. The CDR3 loop spans 15 amino acids. The V and J ends lost 1 base and 8 bases respectively, with 16 bases between them. The CDR3 here is CASSLENTGRFTQYF. CDR3 sequence (DNA): TGTGCCAGCAGCTTAGAGAATACGGGGAGGTTTACGCAGTATTTT.

This clonotype showed up many times. The gene calls are TRBV6-1 and TRBJ2-2; TRBD1 matches at 9 bases. CDR1 and CDR2 (germline): MNHNS, SASEGT. The junction had 7 bases not matched to a gene; V was cut back by 6 bases and J by 2 bases. The CDR3 sequence is 16 residues long. CDR3 nucleotide sequence: TGTGCCAGCAGCAAAAGGACAGGGGTCAACACCGGGGAGCTGTTTTTT. Translated: CASSKRTGVNTGELFF.

With respect to this clonotype: A read error may explain this, as a much larger clone is one base away. The chain couples TRBV10-3 to TRBJ1-4; no reliable D call. In germline, CDR1 is ENHRY, CDR2 SYGVKD. The CDR3 contains 13 residues. For the CDR3, the DNA is TGTGTTAGCAAATCGGGTACTAATGAAAAACTGTTTTTT. This sequence encodes CVSKSGTNEKLFF.

This clonotype was counted at least ten times. The chain employs TRBV9 and TRBJ1-3, with 8 bases aligning to TRBD1. The CDR3 loop spans 17 amino acids. The trim removed 1 base at V and 0 bases at J, leaving 6 bases unmatched. The germline V gene has CDR1 SGDLS and CDR2 YYNGEE. As DNA, the CDR3 is TGTGCCAGCAGCGTATTTGACAGGGGTTCCTCTGGAAACACCATATATTTT. Its protein is CASSVFDRGSSGNTIYF.

The chain links TRBV5-1 to TRBJ2-2; D might be TRBD1 (6 bases). CDR1 SGHRS and CDR2 YFSETQ come from the germline V gene. The CDR3 runs to 15 residues. V was shortened by 0 bases and J by 3 bases, with 9 bases between the two germline ends. The CDR3 DNA reads as TGCGCCAGCAGCTTGGACAGGGCCGACACCGGGGAGCTGTTTTTT. Translation gives CASSLDRADTGELFF. The variable domain in full, completed from reference TRBV5-1 and TRBJ2-2, reads KAGVTQTPRYLIKTRGQQVTLSCSPISGHRSVSWYQQTPGQGLQFLFEYFSETQRNKGNFPGRFSGRQFSNSRSEMNVSTLELGDSALYLCASSLDRADTGELFFGEGSRLTVL.

The count of this clonotype is one. J is TRBJ2-7 and V is TRBV7-9; D is possibly TRBD1 (6 bases). CDR1 is SEHNR, CDR2 FQNEAQ, per germline (reference sequence). The CDR3 covers 14 residues. V was shortened by 7 bases and J by 5 bases, with 18 bases between the two germline ends. Written as DNA, the CDR3 is TGTGCCAGCACCGCCTATGGGGGCGACGACGAGCAGTACTTC. Amino acid sequence: CASTAYGGDDEQYF.

The chain couples TRBV5-1 to TRBJ1-1; 7 bases map to TRBD1. Germline V gene sequence: CDR1 SGHRS, CDR2 YFSETQ. CDR3 length: 15 amino acids. The CDR3 DNA reads as TGCGTCAGTCGTAACACTTGGGAGGGGGCCTCTGAAGCTTTCTTT. This gives the protein CVSRNTWEGASEAFF.

This clonotype came up many times. V usage is TRBV6-5 and J usage is TRBJ2-7; D remains unclear. The CDR3 consists of 13 residues. Germline CDR1 reads MNHEY; CDR2 reads SVGAGI. V lost 3 bases and J lost 0, with 6 bases in between. CDR3 sequence: CASSYDSSYEQYF. The CDR3 DNA is TGTGCCAGCAGTTATGATAGCTCCTACGAGCAGTACTTC.

V gene TRBV11-2 combines with J gene TRBJ2-1; D remains ambiguous. There are 12 residues in the CDR3. Looked up from germline, CDR1 is SGHAT and CDR2 is FQNNGV. With 3 bases removed from V and 9 bases from J, the gap between germline ends came to 9 bases. DNA of the CDR3: TGTGCCAGCAGCTTGTCCGTATGTGAGCAGTTCTTC. It yields the protein CASSLSVCEQFF.

This clonotype appeared many times. The chain recombines TRBV24-1 with TRBJ2-7, with 7 bases lining up with TRBD1. Trimming took 5 bases from V and 2 from J; bases not matched to a gene: 8. CDR1 and CDR2 (germline): KGHDR, SFDVKD. CDR3 length equals 15 residues. The CDR3 region is CATSASGGTPYEQYF. The CDR3 DNA is TGTGCCACCAGTGCCTCAGGGGGAACACCCTACGAGCAGTACTTC.

The V and J genes are TRBV19 and TRBJ2-3; possible D gene TRBD2, 5 bases. Germline CDR1 LNHDA, CDR2 SQIVND (reference sequence). The CDR3 covers 13 residues. The germline V and J ends were trimmed by 6 bases and 4 bases, with 11 bases remaining between them. CDR3 DNA: TGTGCCAGTAGCCTACTAGTGTCAGATACGCAGTATTTT. Translating it yields CASSLLVSDTQYF.

This clonotype has at least ten counts. This rearrangement joins TRBV5-1 to TRBJ1-4; D remains ambiguous. The CDR3 sequence is 14 residues long. Trimming pared 1 base from V and 8 bases from J, leaving 12 bases between. Looked up from germline, CDR1 is SGHRS and CDR2 is YFSETQ. CDR3 amino acids: CASSLRGFGEKLFF. In DNA form, the CDR3 reads TGCGCCAGCAGCTTGAGAGGGTTTGGCGAAAAACTGTTTTTT.

This clonotype was recorded many times. V gene TRBV6-2 or TRBV6-3 combines with J gene TRBJ1-1; TRBD1 matches at 7 bases. The CDR3 loop spans 15 amino acids. The V gene end was trimmed by 5 bases and the J gene end by 5 bases; junction bases not matched to a gene: 11. Germline V gene lookup returns CDR1 MNHEY and CDR2 SVGEGT. Here the CDR3 reads CASSPTPGQRTEAFF. The CDR3 nucleotides are TGTGCCAGCAGTCCGACCCCGGGACAGAGGACTGAAGCTTTCTTT.

The chain employs TRBV19 and TRBJ2-3; tentatively, D is TRBD1 or TRBD2 (5 bases each). The CDR3 has 16 amino acids. Germline-derived CDR1 and CDR2 are LNHDA and SQIVND (reference sequence). Trimming took 1 base from V and 1 from J, leaving 12 bases between them. CDR3 coding DNA: TGTGCCAGTAGTATAGGAGCAGGGACGGGCACAGATACGCAGTATTTT. Translated: CASSIGAGTGTDTQYF.

V usage is TRBV6-5 and J usage is TRBJ2-2; D remains ambiguous. This CDR3 contains 15 residues. Germline V gene lookup returns CDR1 MNHEY and CDR2 SVGAGI. Trimming removed 3 bases at V and 5 bases at J, with 13 bases between. The DNA of the CDR3 is TGTGCCAGCAGTTATGAGCGTGAGTGGACCGGGGAGCTGTTTTTT. This gives the protein CASSYEREWTGELFF.

In this sample, this clonotype turned up many times. The gene calls are TRBV28 and TRBJ2-3; no definite D call. The CDR3 extends over 10 amino acids. Between the trimmed V and J ends, which lost 9 bases and 1 base, there was a span of 2 bases. Germline V gene sequence: CDR1 MDHEN, CDR2 SYDVKM. CDR3 in DNA: TGTGCCAGTGGCACAGATACGCAGTATTTT. This codes for CASGTDTQYF.

This clonotype was counted ten times or more. This rearrangement joins TRBV4-1 to TRBJ1-4; 8 bases align to TRBD1. The CDR3 is made up of 18 amino acids. V shed 0 bases and J 0 bases; nucleotides not matched to a gene: 6. CDR1 MGHRA and CDR2 YSYEKL come from the germline V gene. The CDR3 DNA follows: TGCGCCAGCAGCCAAGAAGACAGGGGAACCGCAACTAATGAAAAACTGTTTTTT. This codes for CASSQEDRGTATNEKLFF.

This clonotype has a count of ten or more. CDR3 protein: CASSSSSGTATDTQYF. The CDR3 nucleotides read TGTGCCAGCAGTTCTTCTAGCGGGACGGCCACAGATACGCAGTATTTT. This chain connects TRBV28 to TRBJ2-3; TRBD2 aligns across 9 bases. Germline V gene lookup returns CDR1 MDHEN and CDR2 SYDVKM. The CDR3 runs 16 residues. The V segment lost 4 bases and the J segment 2 bases; nucleotides outside the gene matches: 7. The full variable domain, with the rest looked up from reference TRBV28 and TRBJ2-3, is DVKVTQSSRYLVKRTGEKVFLECVQDMDHENMFWYRQDPGLGLRLIYFSYDVKMKEKGDIPEGYSVSREKKERFSLILESASTNQTSMYLCASSSSSGTATDTQYFGPGTRLTVL.

This clonotype came up many times. V gene TRBV6-1 combines with J gene TRBJ1-5; D call uncertain. V lost 3 bases and J 5 bases, leaving 8 bases between the germline ends. Germline V gene data show CDR1 as MNHNS and CDR2 as SASEGT. This CDR3 has 13 residues. CDR3 region: CASSDSFYQPQHF. CDR3 DNA: TGTGCCAGCAGTGACAGTTTCTATCAGCCCCAGCATTTT.

This clonotype was counted ten times or more. The rearrangement joins TRBV20-1 to TRBJ1-6; D is possibly TRBD1 (5 bases). V was clipped by 0 bases and J by 5 bases, with 14 bases between them. CDR1 DFQATT and CDR2 SNEGSKA come from the germline V gene (reference sequence). The length of the CDR3 is 16 residues. As DNA, the CDR3 is TGCAGTGCTAGAGAAAAAGGGCAGGGTAATAATTCACCCCTCCACTTT. Translated: CSAREKGQGNNSPLHF.

Concerning this clonotype: It is likely a read error: a sequence one base away is far more abundant. V and J are TRBV6-9 and TRBJ1-4; perhaps TRBD1 as D (5 bases). Germline loops: CDR1 MNHGY, CDR2 SVAAGI. The CDR3 consists of 15 residues. In DNA form, the CDR3 reads TGTACCAGCAGTTACTCGGGGGGGACGAATGAAAAACTGTTTTTT. Translated, it gives CTSSYSGGTNEKLFF.